Below, 27 T cell receptor beta chains from the same sample are listed, as sequenced in a study of blood T cell repertoires in COVID-19 (dated by TCRdb to the early 2020s). The library was obtained by the immunoSEQ multiplex PCR assay. Held by TCRdb, this immuneACCESS table contains in-frame sequences only and omits some clones. Under half of the omission traces to an unresolved V gene where checked; the cause of the rest is unknown. Here the sample has about 42,000 clones; around four fifths occur a single time. Under 7% of the sample is held by the ten biggest clonotypes. The sequenced material came from peripheral blood. The receptors come from a man aged 50-60 years with active COVID-19.

The rearrangement links TRBV7-6 to TRBJ2-3; tentatively, D is TRBD2 (5 bases). The CDR3 is 17 amino acids. V lost 5 bases, J lost 2 bases, and 20 bases lay in between. CDR1 is SGHVS and CDR2 is FNYEAQ in the germline V gene. CDR3 region: CASSLPPLAGFTDTQYF. Written as DNA, the CDR3 is TGTGCCAGCAGCCTCCCTCCCCTGGCGGGTTTCACAGATACGCAGTATTTT.

The J gene is TRBJ2-1, the V gene TRBV3-1 (or the pseudogene TRBV3-2), with no clear D. Germline values: CDR1 LGHDT, CDR2 YNNKEL (reference sequence). V was clipped by 1 base and J by 3 bases, with 10 bases between them. The CDR3 has 15 amino acids. CDR3: CASSQVAYSYNEQFF. The CDR3 DNA follows: TGTGCCAGCAGCCAAGTCGCCTATAGCTACAATGAGCAGTTCTTC.

This chain links TRBV29-1 with TRBJ2-7; 8 bases are a match to TRBD1. Germline V gives CDR1 SQVTM, CDR2 ANQGSEA. Trimming removed 7 bases from V and 7 bases from J; junction bases left unmatched: 18. This CDR3 comprises 15 residues. In DNA form, the CDR3 reads TGCAGCGCTGGCGGCCGCAGGGGGCTTATGACTGAGCAGTACTTC. Translated: CSAGGRRGLMTEQYF.

This chain joins TRBV3-1 (or the pseudogene TRBV3-2) and TRBJ2-5; 9 bases align to TRBD2. The CDR3 spans 15 residues. Germline V CDR1 and CDR2: LGHDT, YNNKEL (reference sequence). The V and J ends lost 1 base and 4 bases, in that order; junction bases with no gene match: 4. In DNA form, the CDR3 reads TGTGCCAGCAGCCAAGCCGCTAGCGGGACAGAGACCCAGTACTTC. Encoded protein: CASSQAASGTETQYF.

V usage is TRBV11-3 and J usage is TRBJ2-3, with 8 bases matching TRBD1. Unmatched junction bases numbered 12, after V lost 6 bases and J lost 4 bases. From germline, CDR1 is SGHNT and CDR2 YENEEA. This CDR3 contains 16 residues. This CDR3 reads CASRPRDRSGPDTQYF. CDR3 in DNA: TGTGCCAGCAGACCACGGGACAGGTCAGGGCCAGATACGCAGTATTTT.

The chain is built from TRBV12-3 or TRBV12-4 and TRBJ1-6, with D unresolved. CDR3 size: 13 residues. Trimming removed 2 bases at V and 9 bases at J, with 8 bases between. CDR3 loop: CASSLNPSSPLHF. The CDR3 bases are TGTGCCAGCAGTTTAAATCCTAGTTCACCCCTCCACTTT.

The chain couples TRBV5-1 to TRBJ1-1; TRBD1 agrees at 9 bases. Germline CDR1 is SGHRS and CDR2 is YFSETQ. Trimming removed 4 bases from V and 11 bases from J; junction bases left unmatched: 9. This CDR3 has 13 amino acids. In DNA, the CDR3 is TGCGCCAGCAGCGCCGGGACAGGGTTGTGGGCTTTCTTT. This sequence encodes CASSAGTGLWAFF.

The chain links TRBV6-2 or TRBV6-3 to TRBJ1-4, with TRBD1 as a possible D gene (6 bases). The CDR3 extends over 14 amino acids. The germline V gene encodes CDR1 MNHEY and CDR2 SVGEGT. V was clipped by 2 bases and J by 8 bases, with 12 bases between them. CDR3 sequence: CASSYGGGVEKLFF. The CDR3 DNA sequence: TGTGCCAGCAGTTACGGAGGGGGGGTGGAAAAACTGTTTTTT.

The chain combines TRBV12-1 with TRBJ2-7; TRBD2, the D gene given by the table, was not confirmed from the DNA. TRBV12-1 is designated a pseudogene. This CDR3 has 16 residues. CDR3 loop: CASTPSDGSEAYEQYF. The CDR3 nucleotides read TGTGCCAGCACCCCCTCGGACGGGAGCGAAGCCTACGAGCAGTACTTC.

The V and J genes are TRBV7-3 and TRBJ2-3; the match to TRBD2 covers 10 bases. Trimming cost V 1 base and J 1 base; bases outside gene matches: 5. The CDR3 is 17 residues long. The germline V gene has CDR1 SGHTA and CDR2 FQGTGA. In DNA form, the CDR3 reads TGTGCCAGCAGCTTAAGAGGAGCGGGAGGGCGCACAGATACGCAGTATTTT. Amino acid sequence: CASSLRGAGGRTDTQYF.

The rearrangement uses TRBV21-1 and TRBJ2-7; the DNA was not used to check the table's D call, TRBD2. TRBV21-1 counts as a pseudogene. The CDR3 runs 17 residues. The CDR3 bases are TGTGCCAGCAGCCTCTGGACTAGCGGGAAGTACATCAACGAGCAGTACTTC. It is translated as CASSLWTSGKYINEQYF.

The chain's CDR3 is CASSLVLAVNEQFF. The CDR3 bases are TGCGCCAGCAGCTTGGTCCTAGCGGTTAATGAGCAGTTCTTC. The rearrangement links TRBV5-1 to TRBJ2-1; 7 nucleotides align to TRBD2. Germline-derived CDR1 and CDR2 are SGHRS and YFSETQ. J lost 7 bases, V lost 0 bases, and 4 bases had no gene match. This CDR3 is built from 14 residues.

The chain's CDR3 is CASSYDSSGLGEQYF. CDR3 DNA sequence: TGTGCCAGCAGTTACGATTCTAGCGGGTTGGGCGAGCAGTACTTC. V gene TRBV6-5 combines with J gene TRBJ2-5; TRBD2 matches at 8 bases. The better agreement between TRBJ2-7 and the DNA end casts doubt on the J call. The germline V gene encodes CDR1 MNHEY and CDR2 SVGAGI. The CDR3 contains 15 residues.

This chain connects TRBV2 to TRBJ2-2; 8 bases are a match to TRBD1. The CDR3 length is 16 residues. The germline V gene has CDR1 SNHLY and CDR2 FYNNEI. V shed 5 bases, J shed 5 bases, and the junction held 10 bases outside the gene matches. CDR3 region: CASSSWTGTLTGELFF. The CDR3 DNA sequence: TGTGCCAGCAGTTCCTGGACAGGGACCTTAACCGGGGAGCTGTTTTTT.

The chain carries TRBV28 and TRBJ2-1; weak D call: TRBD2 (5 bases). The V gene's germline CDR1 is MDHEN and CDR2 SYDVKM. The V gene lost 5 bases and the J gene lost 7 bases, with 12 bases spanning the gap. This CDR3 comprises 13 residues. The DNA for the CDR3 is TGTGCCAGCAGTGCGGCGGGTGGGAATGAGCAGTTCTTC. Encoded protein: CASSAAGGNEQFF.

The chain couples TRBV7-9 to TRBJ2-7; possible D gene TRBD1, 6 bases. Trimming shortened V by 5 bases and J by 3 bases, and 17 bases separated the two germline ends. This CDR3 has 15 residues. Germline lookup yields CDR1 SEHNR and CDR2 FQNEAQ (reference sequence). CDR3 sequence reads: CASSPRDTLGYEQYF. The CDR3 DNA reads TGTGCCAGCAGCCCCCGGGACACTTTAGGCTACGAGCAGTACTTC.

In this sample, this clone turned up once. The genes are TRBV7-9 and TRBJ2-1; 8 nucleotides line up with TRBD1. The length of the CDR3 is 18 residues. The V gene end was trimmed by 0 bases and the J gene end by 8 bases; junction bases not matched to a gene: 15. CDR1 is SEHNR, CDR2 FQNEAQ, per germline (reference sequence). The CDR3 DNA reads as TGTGCCAGCAGCTTAGCGCCGGGGGCCGGACAGGGTTACGATGAGCAGTTCTTC. It encodes CASSLAPGAGQGYDEQFF.

This clone has only a few counts. The chain carries TRBV11-3 and TRBJ2-2; possible D gene TRBD1, 6 bases. CDR1 SGHNT and CDR2 YENEEA come from the germline V gene. V dropped 0 bases and J dropped 4 bases, with 15 bases sitting between them. The CDR3 runs to 17 residues. CDR3 protein: CASSLDWGRVGTGELFF. The CDR3 nucleotides are TGTGCCAGCAGCTTAGATTGGGGGCGCGTAGGCACCGGGGAGCTGTTTTTT.

V and J are TRBV18 and TRBJ2-1, with D perhaps TRBD2 (6 bases). Germline loops: CDR1 KGHSH, CDR2 LQKENI. Trimming stripped 4 bases from V and 0 bases from J, with 16 bases between. The CDR3 totals 17 residues. The CDR3 region is CASSLIVAASSYNEQFF. As DNA, the CDR3 is TGTGCCAGCTCACTGATCGTAGCGGCGAGCTCCTACAATGAGCAGTTCTTC.

This chain uses TRBV27 with TRBJ1-5, with TRBD1 matching 7 bases. The V gene's germline CDR1 is MNHEY and CDR2 SMNVEV (reference sequence). The CDR3 spans 17 residues. The junction had 11 bases not matched to a gene; V was cut back by 0 bases and J by 6 bases. The CDR3 nucleotides are TGTGCCAGCAGTTTATCCGTTCCGGGGGCAGGGGGTCAGCCCCAGCATTTT. It translates to CASSLSVPGAGGQPQHF.

The rearrangement links TRBV5-4 to TRBJ2-2; 12 nucleotides match TRBD2. CDR3 length: 19 amino acids. Trimming took 4 bases from V and 2 from J; bases not matched to a gene: 12. Germline assignment: CDR1 SGHNT and CDR2 YYREEE (reference sequence). CDR3 nucleotides: TGTGCCAGCAGCACGGGGCGGGCTAGCGGGAGGGCCAACACCGGGGAGCTGTTTTTT. This codes for CASSTGRASGRANTGELFF.

The chain links TRBV19 to TRBJ1-5; D remains ambiguous. The germline CDR1 and CDR2 sequences are LNHDA and SQIVND (reference sequence). The CDR3 runs 15 residues. Trimming stripped 7 bases from V and 0 bases from J, with 13 bases between. CDR3 residues: CASKGAEYSNQPQHF. CDR3 bases: TGTGCCAGTAAAGGAGCAGAGTATAGCAATCAGCCCCAGCATTTT.

The chain couples TRBV10-3 to TRBJ1-2, with 9 bases lining up with TRBD1. The CDR3 has 15 residues. Looked up from germline, CDR1 is ENHRY and CDR2 is SYGVKD. The V segment lost 6 bases and the J segment 0 bases; nucleotides outside the gene matches: 5. The chain's CDR3 is CAISGTGTANYGYTF. The CDR3 DNA reads TGTGCCATCAGCGGGACAGGGACCGCTAACTATGGCTACACCTTC.

The chain employs TRBV7-2 and TRBJ2-3; the D gene is possibly TRBD2 (6 bases). Looked up from germline, CDR1 is SGHTA and CDR2 is FQGNSA. Trimming removed 2 bases from V and 2 bases from J, with 14 bases in between. The length of the CDR3 is 16 residues. This CDR3 is CASSLLVGGSTDTQYF. The CDR3 DNA reads TGTGCCAGCAGCTTACTGGTGGGAGGCTCCACAGATACGCAGTATTTT.

A single count supports this clone. The chain uses TRBV10-3 and TRBJ1-4, with D possibly being TRBD1 (6 bases). From germline, CDR1 is ENHRY and CDR2 SYGVKD. The CDR3 spans 17 residues. V gave up 5 bases and J gave up 0 bases, with 16 bases separating them. CDR3 bases: TGTGCCATCAGTCAAAAACAGGGTACCTCAACTAATGAAAAACTGTTTTTT. This gives the protein CAISQKQGTSTNEKLFF.

The CDR3 loop reads CASSLAQSQPQHF. The CDR3 bases are TGTGCTTCAAGCCTCGCCCAATCTCAGCCCCAGCATTTT. This chain connects TRBV19 to TRBJ1-5; D is uncertain. In germline, CDR1 is LNHDA, CDR2 SQIVND (reference sequence). The CDR3 length is 13 residues.

The genes are TRBV28 and TRBJ1-4, with D hard to call. CDR3 length: 14 amino acids. Germline V lookup: CDR1 MDHEN, CDR2 SYDVKM. The V end was cut by 6 bases, the J end by 0 bases, with 8 bases between. CDR3 nucleotide sequence: TGTGCCAGCAGCTCAGGTTCAACTAATGAAAAACTGTTTTTT. It translates to CASSSGSTNEKLFF.